This T cell receptor beta chain was identified in a study of blood T cell repertoires in COVID-19. For the study at large: The cDNA or gDNA used as material had been derived from T cells, B-cell-depleted T cells, or PBMCs.

How the authors handled the data: Amplification from reference gene primers served as the basis for estimated nucleated cell counts. Profiling relied on immunoSEQ multiplex PCR, and the TCRdb table lists in-frame clones only, not all of them. V, J and clone size derive from that table, while D and trimming were established from the DNA sequence. The repertoire consists of about 210,000 clones, with around three quarters occurring once and the leading ten covering roughly 6.7%. Germline V gives CDR1 KGHDR, CDR2 SFDVKD. This CDR3 has 15 residues. Losses at the gene ends were 7 bases for V and 5 bases for J; bases not matched to a gene: 10.

Sequenced sample: peripheral blood. The chain combines TRBV24-1 with TRBJ2-5, with 9 nucleotides matching TRBD1. The sequence derives from a woman in her 70s with acute or convalescent COVID-19. The CDR3 DNA reads TGTGCCACCAGCCTCTCGGACAGGGGTAGGGAGACCCAGTACTTC. It yields the protein CATSLSDRGRETQYF.